The sequence of this T cell receptor beta chain was determined in a study of siplizumab effects on memory and regulatory T cells. Concerning this clone: Its antigen remains unknown.

General study findings and limits: The authors mapped only a minor fraction of alloreactive clones to unstimulated subsets. Naive versus memory phenotype went unassigned for roughly 80-96% of proliferating CD4+ or CD8+ clones. Naive T cells were seen as more diverse than memory cells and as major alloresponse contributors.

The V and J ends lost 8 bases and 4 bases respectively, with 15 bases between them. The CDR3 extends over 14 amino acids. The germline gives CDR1 SNHLY, CDR2 FYNNEI. Roughly 94,000 TCR templates were assayed per sample. Profiled with immunoSEQ multiplex PCR; TCRdb holds only in-frame clones, not every one. The repertoire holds 90,000 to 140,000 clones, 93% seen once, with 0.32% in the top ten. This sequence originates from a human donor in good health. Material for sequencing was CD4+ T cells sorted from blood. This chain uses TRBV2 with TRBJ2-1, with D perhaps TRBD2 (6 bases). CDR3 coding DNA: TGTGCCAGCGGACTAAGGACAAAGTACAATGAGCAGTTCTTC. Its protein product is CASGLRTKYNEQFF.